The following is a TCR beta chain sequence with its context. The antigen is undetermined. Other DNA sequences in this specimen translate into the identical CDR3. The sample belongs to a study of shared clonotypes between healthy human individuals. Study in general: For every donor, three CD4 naive, three CD4 memory, two CD8 naive and one CD8 memory plates were used. Study observations and caveats: Shared clonotypes: about 5% naive CD4, about 3.3% naive CD8, about 2.5% memory CD4, around 0.4% memory CD8.

Germline V CDR1 and CDR2: SQVTM, ANQGSEA. The CDR3 spans 12 residues. V gave up 6 bases and J gave up 4 bases, with 12 bases separating them. The assay was immunoSEQ multiplex PCR, and TCRdb's table has in-frame clones only and misses some. The table shows 2.5 million or so clones, with approximately 94% occurring only once. Sequenced material: naive CD4+ T cells sorted from blood. The subset is: CD45RA+ positively selected. This chain links TRBV29-1 with TRBJ2-5; perhaps TRBD2 as D (6 bases). The TCR was taken from a man between 18 and 35 years old in good health. CDR3 bases: TGCAGCGTCGCTCTGGGGGGAGAGACCCAGTACTTC. It codes for CSVALGGETQYF.